This T cell receptor (beta chain) was sequenced for a study of control samples from healthy donors and cancer patients. Regarding this clone: Its ends do not fully match the called genes, so a read error is possible.

The CDR3 sequence is 14 residues long. Looked up from germline, CDR1 is MNHEY and CDR2 is SMNVEV (reference sequence). TCRdb's copy holds only in-frame clones and misses some; the assay was immunoSEQ multiplex PCR. The sample has 70,000 or so clones, approximately 87% seen once. The source of this sequence is a man aged 50 to 59 in good health. The chain couples TRBV27 to TRBJ1-1, with D possibly being TRBD1 (6 bases). The material sequenced was blood. CDR3 nucleotides: TGTGCCAGCAGTTTATGGGGGGCGGTCCGTAGGGGAGAATTT. Its protein product is CASSLWGAVRRGEF.